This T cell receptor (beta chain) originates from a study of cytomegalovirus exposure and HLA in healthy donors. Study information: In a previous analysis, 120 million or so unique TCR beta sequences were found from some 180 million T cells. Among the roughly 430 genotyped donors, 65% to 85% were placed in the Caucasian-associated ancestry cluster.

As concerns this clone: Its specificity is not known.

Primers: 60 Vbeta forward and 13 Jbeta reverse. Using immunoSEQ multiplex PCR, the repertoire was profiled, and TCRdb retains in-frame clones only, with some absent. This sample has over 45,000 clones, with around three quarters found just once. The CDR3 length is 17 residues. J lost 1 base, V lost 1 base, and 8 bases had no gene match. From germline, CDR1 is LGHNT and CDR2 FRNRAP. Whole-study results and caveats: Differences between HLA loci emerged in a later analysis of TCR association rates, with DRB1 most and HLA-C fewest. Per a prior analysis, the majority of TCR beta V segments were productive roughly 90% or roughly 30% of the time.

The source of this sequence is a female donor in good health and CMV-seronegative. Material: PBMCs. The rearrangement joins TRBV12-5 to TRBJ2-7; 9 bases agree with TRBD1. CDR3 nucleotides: TGTGCTAGTGGTTTGGCGAAGACAGGGGGAATATCCTACGAGCAGTACTTC. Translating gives CASGLAKTGGISYEQYF.